The 14 T cell receptor beta chains presented below share a single source sample, sequenced in a study of T cell clones after liver transplantation. Sequencing was performed with immunoSEQ multiplex PCR; in TCRdb, only in-frame clones are kept and a portion is missing. Among some 120,000 clones, 75% to 95% were seen once, and the ten largest hold more than 0.8%. The specimen was CD4+ T cells from blood, collected 12 months after liver transplant. Receptor source: a human patient who received a liver transplant. The graft donor may have given rise to some T cells.

The chain links TRBV4-2 to TRBJ2-1, with TRBD2 matching over 10 bases. CDR1 and CDR2 from the germline V gene are LGHNA and YNFKEQ. V lost 0 bases, J lost 9 bases, and 8 bases stayed unmatched. CDR3 length equals 16 residues. CDR3 residues: CASSQDLLAGRPEQFF. The CDR3 DNA sequence: TGTGCCAGCAGCCAAGACCTACTAGCGGGACGTCCTGAGCAGTTCTTC.

The rearrangement uses TRBV18 and TRBJ2-1; D not resolved. The germline V gene encodes CDR1 KGHSH and CDR2 LQKENI. The CDR3 length is 13 residues. V shed 3 bases and J shed 5 bases, with 8 bases lying between them. This CDR3 reads CASSPGSNNEQFF. The CDR3 region has the DNA TGTGCCAGCTCACCGGGATCTAACAATGAGCAGTTCTTC.

This clone is a singleton in its sample. The V and J genes are TRBV11-2 and TRBJ2-7; 10 positions agree with TRBD2. CDR1 and CDR2 (germline): SGHAT, FQNNGV. This CDR3 has 15 residues. Germline trimming cut 1 base from V and 3 bases from J; bases unmatched to any gene: 3. In DNA form, the CDR3 reads TGTGCCAGCAGCTTAGGCCTAGCGGGAGTCTACGAGCAGTACTTC. As protein: CASSLGLAGVYEQYF.

The CDR3 reads CASSFGLAGEGETQYF. In DNA, the CDR3 is TGTGCCAGCAGCTTTGGACTAGCGGGAGAGGGGGAGACCCAGTACTTC. The chain is built from TRBV5-4 and TRBJ2-5; 13 positions match TRBD2. CDR1 and CDR2 from the germline V gene are SGHNT and YYREEE (reference sequence). Trimming at V came to 2 bases and at J to 5 bases, leaving 6 bases not matched to a gene. This CDR3 has 16 amino acids.

This chain uses TRBV5-1 with TRBJ2-3; 7 positions match TRBD2. V lost 4 bases, J lost 5 bases, and 13 bases stayed unmatched. The CDR3 is made up of 16 amino acids. Germline V gives CDR1 SGHRS, CDR2 YFSETQ. CDR3 protein: CASSLTGREPEDTQYF. In DNA, the CDR3 is TGCGCCAGCAGCCTGACCGGGCGGGAGCCGGAAGATACGCAGTATTTT.

This rearrangement joins TRBV7-2 to TRBJ2-7; TRBD1 agrees at 7 bases. CDR1 is SGHTA, CDR2 FQGNSA, per germline. Trimming at V came to 5 bases and at J to 5 bases, leaving 12 bases not matched to a gene. The CDR3 totals 15 residues. The CDR3 DNA is TGTGCCAGCAGCCGAGGGACAGCCATTCTCGACGAGCAGTACTTC. This sequence encodes CASSRGTAILDEQYF.

The rearrangement uses TRBV7-2 and TRBJ1-2, with D maybe TRBD1 (5 bases). V was trimmed by 1 base and J by 7 bases, leaving 13 bases between them. In germline, CDR1 is SGHTA, CDR2 FQGNSA. The CDR3 is 14 residues long. DNA of the CDR3: TGTGCCAGCAGCTTAGGATTCAGGGAGGGTGGCTACACCTTC. Protein product: CASSLGFREGGYTF.

The gene calls are TRBV11-3 and TRBJ1-1, with TRBD1 identical over 8 bases. The trim removed 5 bases at V and 5 bases at J, leaving 4 bases unmatched. Germline values: CDR1 SGHNT, CDR2 YENEEA. The CDR3 totals 13 residues. The CDR3 DNA reads as TGTGCCAGCAGCGCGACAGGGGTTACTGAAGCTTTCTTT. Its protein is CASSATGVTEAFF.

The genes are TRBV19 and TRBJ2-5; 9 bases map to TRBD1. The V gene end was trimmed by 6 bases and the J gene end by 5 bases; junction bases not matched to a gene: 10. This CDR3 is 15 amino acids long. The germline gives CDR1 LNHDA, CDR2 SQIVND (reference sequence). The CDR3 DNA is TGTGCCAGTAGGGACAGGGGTGCATCTTCGGAGACCCAGTACTTC. It is translated as CASRDRGASSETQYF.

In its sample, this clone was seen once. The rearrangement joins TRBV2 to TRBJ2-3, with 9 nucleotides matching TRBD2. CDR3 length equals 15 residues. V lost 6 bases and J lost 3; bases outside the gene matches: 7. CDR1 is SNHLY and CDR2 is FYNNEI in the germline V gene. The DNA for the CDR3 is TGTGCCAGCAGAGGGCCGGGACTAGCAACAGATACGCAGTATTTT. Its translation: CASRGPGLATDTQYF.

This chain connects TRBV11-1 to TRBJ2-1; D is perhaps TRBD2 (6 bases). The ends were cut back, 5 bases at V and 1 base at J, with 15 bases in the middle. The CDR3 consists of 16 residues. Germline V gene sequence: CDR1 SGHAT, CDR2 FQDESV (reference sequence). In nucleotides, the CDR3 is TGTGCCAGCAGCCCTGGGGTTAGCGGTTCCTACAATGAGCAGTTCTTC. This translates into CASSPGVSGSYNEQFF.

The genes are TRBV19 and TRBJ2-1; D remains ambiguous. V was cut by 10 bases and J by 2 bases, with 12 bases left in between. This CDR3 region has 13 residues. The germline V gene encodes CDR1 LNHDA and CDR2 SQIVND (reference sequence). The CDR3 DNA reads TGTGCCACCACCGGGCTAGCCTACAATGAGCAGTTCTTC. Its protein product is CATTGLAYNEQFF.

The V gene is TRBV12-5, the J gene TRBJ2-1; 8 bases match TRBD2. The CDR3 loop spans 20 amino acids. The V segment lost 4 bases and the J segment 0 bases; nucleotides outside the gene matches: 17. Germline CDR1 and CDR2: LGHNT and FRNRAP. The CDR3 region is CASGYPRASGRQSSYNEQFF. CDR3 DNA sequence: TGTGCTAGTGGTTACCCGAGGGCTAGCGGGCGGCAAAGCTCCTACAATGAGCAGTTCTTC. The entire variable domain, with the rest obtained from reference TRBV12-5 and TRBJ2-1, is as follows: DARVTQTPRHKVTEMGQEVTMRCQPILGHNTVFWYRQTMMQGLELLAYFRNRAPLDDSGMPKDRFSAEMPDATLATLKIQPSEPRDSAVYFCASGYPRASGRQSSYNEQFFGPGTRLTVL.

The genes are TRBV6-5 and TRBJ2-1; 8 bases are a match to TRBD2. V trimming: 5 bases; J trimming: 11 bases; junction bases outside the gene matches: 5. This CDR3 contains 12 residues. CDR1 is MNHEY and CDR2 is SVGAGI in the germline V gene. CDR3 sequence: CASSQSGRQQFF. CDR3 DNA sequence: TGTGCCAGCAGTCAAAGCGGGAGACAGCAGTTCTTC.